The rows below give T cell receptor beta chains drawn from one sample of a study of control samples from healthy donors and cancer patients. Profiling relied on immunoSEQ multiplex PCR, and the TCRdb table lists in-frame clones only, not all of them. The sample has about 140,000 clones; more than 85% are singletons. Material for sequencing was blood. All receptors come from a man aged 25 to 45 in good health. The CDR3 runs from the conserved cysteine through the conserved F or W.

CDR3aa,len,v_gene
CASSQTRQGLYNEQFF,16,TRBV3-1/TRBV3-2
CASSGSGHSTDTQYF,15,TRBV2
CASSGRAGGFGEKLFF,16,TRBV19
CASSLGPGELFF,12,TRBV5-6
CASNILAGRPYEQYF,15,TRBV21-1
CASSVNRALNTEAFF,15,TRBV10-2
CASSLASGFYNEQFF,15,TRBV5-1
CASRGLLGGTDTQYF,15,TRBV27
CASRRQGPLNTEAFF,15,TRBV6-5
CASSQDGHFTYEQYF,15,TRBV4-2
CATSGRGSTDTQYF,14,TRBV15
CATSDCDRGNQPQHF,15,TRBV24-1
CASSEGGGDRTEAFF,15,TRBV2
CASSRQGTYGYTF,13,TRBV6-5
CASSVVDDEQFF,12,TRBV9
CASSFSYGTEAFF,13,TRBV27
CASSEADGYSPLHF,14,TRBV6-1
CASSVSRDTSTDTQYF,16,TRBV9
CASSQNSGGGTQYF,14,TRBV2
CASSVFIDTQYF,12,TRBV7-9
CASSLDRGLVHGYTF,15,TRBV5-8
CATSDPANTGELFF,14,TRBV24-1
CASSPGPLEQYF,12,TRBV18
CSVDLGDFTYEQYF,14,TRBV29-1
CSASPGYGYTF,11,TRBV20-1
CASSLGQGLEQFF,13,TRBV11-2
CASSFSNEQFF,11,TRBV5-4